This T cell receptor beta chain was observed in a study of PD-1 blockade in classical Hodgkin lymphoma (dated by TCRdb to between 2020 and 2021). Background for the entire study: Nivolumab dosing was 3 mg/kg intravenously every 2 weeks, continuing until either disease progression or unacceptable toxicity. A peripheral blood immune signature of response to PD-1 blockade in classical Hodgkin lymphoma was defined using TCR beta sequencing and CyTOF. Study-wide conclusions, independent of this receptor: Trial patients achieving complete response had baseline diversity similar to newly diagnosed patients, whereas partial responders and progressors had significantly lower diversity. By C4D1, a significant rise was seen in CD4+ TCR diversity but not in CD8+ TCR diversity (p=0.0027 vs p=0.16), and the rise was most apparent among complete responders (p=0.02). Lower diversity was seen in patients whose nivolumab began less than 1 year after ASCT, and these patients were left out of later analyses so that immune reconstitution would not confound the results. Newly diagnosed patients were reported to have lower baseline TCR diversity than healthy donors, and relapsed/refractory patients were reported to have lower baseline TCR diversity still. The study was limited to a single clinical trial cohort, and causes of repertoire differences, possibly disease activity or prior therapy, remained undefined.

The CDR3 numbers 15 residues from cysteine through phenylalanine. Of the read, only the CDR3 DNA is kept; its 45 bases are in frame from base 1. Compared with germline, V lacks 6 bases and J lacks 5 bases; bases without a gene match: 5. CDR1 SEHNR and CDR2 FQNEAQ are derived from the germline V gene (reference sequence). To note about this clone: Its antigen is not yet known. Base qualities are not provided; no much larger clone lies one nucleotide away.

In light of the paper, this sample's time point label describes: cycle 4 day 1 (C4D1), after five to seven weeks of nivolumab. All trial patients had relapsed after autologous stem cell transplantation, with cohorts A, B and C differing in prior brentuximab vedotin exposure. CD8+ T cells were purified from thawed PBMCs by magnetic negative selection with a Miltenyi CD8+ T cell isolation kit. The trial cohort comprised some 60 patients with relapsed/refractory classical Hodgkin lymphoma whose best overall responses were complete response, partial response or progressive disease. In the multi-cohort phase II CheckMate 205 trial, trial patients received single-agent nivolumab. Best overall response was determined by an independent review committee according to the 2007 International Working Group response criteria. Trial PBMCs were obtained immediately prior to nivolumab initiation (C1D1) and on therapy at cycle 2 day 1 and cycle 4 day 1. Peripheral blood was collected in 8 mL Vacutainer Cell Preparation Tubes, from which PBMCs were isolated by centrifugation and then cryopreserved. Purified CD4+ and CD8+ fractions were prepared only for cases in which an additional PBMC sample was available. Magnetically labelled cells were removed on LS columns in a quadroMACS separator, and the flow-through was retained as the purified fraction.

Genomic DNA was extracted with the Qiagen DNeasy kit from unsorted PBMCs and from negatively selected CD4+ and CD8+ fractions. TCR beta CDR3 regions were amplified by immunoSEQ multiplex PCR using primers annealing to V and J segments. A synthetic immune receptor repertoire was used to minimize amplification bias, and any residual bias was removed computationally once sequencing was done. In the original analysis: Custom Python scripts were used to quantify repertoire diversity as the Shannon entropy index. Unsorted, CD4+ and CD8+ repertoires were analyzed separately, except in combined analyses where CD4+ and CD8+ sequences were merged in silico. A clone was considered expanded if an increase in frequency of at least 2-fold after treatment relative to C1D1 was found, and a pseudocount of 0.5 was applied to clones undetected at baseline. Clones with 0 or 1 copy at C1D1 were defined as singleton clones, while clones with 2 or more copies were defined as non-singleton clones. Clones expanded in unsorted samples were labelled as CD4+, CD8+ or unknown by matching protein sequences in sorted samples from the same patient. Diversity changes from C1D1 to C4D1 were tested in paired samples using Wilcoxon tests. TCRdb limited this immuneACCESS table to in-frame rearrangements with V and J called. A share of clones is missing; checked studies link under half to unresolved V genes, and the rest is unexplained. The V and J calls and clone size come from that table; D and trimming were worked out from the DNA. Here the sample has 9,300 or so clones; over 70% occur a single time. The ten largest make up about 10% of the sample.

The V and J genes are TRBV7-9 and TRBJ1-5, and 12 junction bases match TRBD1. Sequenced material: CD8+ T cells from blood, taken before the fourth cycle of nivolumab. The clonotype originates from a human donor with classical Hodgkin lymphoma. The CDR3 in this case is CASSWGQGAYQPQHF. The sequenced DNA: TGTGCCAGCAGTTGGGGACAGGGGGCATATCAGCCCCAGCATTTT.